The 19 T cell receptor beta chains presented below share a single source sample, sequenced in a study of T cells in Graves' hyperthyroidism and ophthalmopathy. Amplification yielded TCR beta CDR3 regions, with RNA transcripts as the source. HTBI primers were used for first-round RT-PCR of the TCR CDR3. One entry per CDR3 protein, called by TCRdb with MiXCR from the multiplex PCR reads. The sample contains approximately 480,000 distinct CDR3 sequences, around 20% of which appear only once. Sequences were obtained from blood. These TCRs come from a man aged 18 to 30 with Graves' hyperthyroidism.

V and J are TRBV24-1 and TRBJ1-1, with D perhaps matching TRBD1 (5 bases). The CDR3 has 13 residues. Germline lookup yields CDR1 KGHDR and CDR2 SFDVKD. Trimming shortened V by 9 bases and J by 1 base, and 11 bases separated the two germline ends. In DNA, the CDR3 is TGTGCCACCCGGGGCACCGGGAACACTGAAGCTTTCTTT. Its translation: CATRGTGNTEAFF.

This clonotype came up a few times. The J gene is TRBJ2-7, the V gene TRBV5-5, with 10 bases aligning to TRBD2. V shed 0 bases and J 5 bases; nucleotides not matched to a gene: 8. Per the germline V gene, CDR1 is SGHKS and CDR2 is YYEKEE (reference sequence). The CDR3 has 16 residues. This chain's CDR3 is CASSLGGSGRPNEQYF. CDR3 nucleotides: TGTGCCAGCAGCTTGGGTGGTAGCGGGAGGCCCAACGAGCAGTACTTC. Variable domain in full (rest from reference TRBV5-5 and TRBJ2-7): DAGVTQSPTHLIKTRGQQVTLRCSPISGHKSVSWYQQVLGQGPQFIFQYYEKEERGRGNFPDRFSARQFPNYSSELNVNALLLGDSALYLCASSLGGSGRPNEQYFGPGTRLTVT.

This clonotype was found many times. This sequence joins TRBV12-3 or TRBV12-4 and TRBJ1-5, with 11 bases identical to TRBD1. V trimming: 5 bases; J trimming: 5 bases; junction bases outside the gene matches: 2. The CDR3 length is 14 residues. CDR3 DNA sequence: TGTGCCAGCAGTGCGGGACAGGGGGATCAGCCCCAGCATTTT. It translates to CASSAGQGDQPQHF.

The V and J genes are TRBV7-8 and TRBJ1-2; no definite D call. CDR1 and CDR2 (germline): SGHVS, FQNEAQ. V gave up 5 bases and J gave up 8 bases, with 18 bases separating them. CDR3 size: 14 residues. CDR3 sequence reads: CASSHLRRGSGYTF. The CDR3 DNA sequence: TGTGCCAGCAGCCATCTCCGGAGAGGGAGCGGCTACACCTTC.

V usage is TRBV12-3 or TRBV12-4 and J usage is TRBJ1-1; 7 bases map to TRBD1. This CDR3 has 13 amino acids. J was trimmed by 5 bases and V by 6 bases; bases with no gene match: 6. The CDR3 bases are TGTGCCAGCAGCCCGGGACAGCTTACTGAAGCTTTCTTT. Residues: CASSPGQLTEAFF.

This clonotype was counted only a few times. The rearrangement links TRBV3-1 to TRBJ2-7, with D possibly being TRBD1 (6 bases). Germline V lookup: CDR1 LGHDT, CDR2 YNNKEL (reference sequence). The CDR3 runs to 15 residues. The V and J ends lost 0 bases and 5 bases respectively, with 14 bases between them. The CDR3: CASSQEPGVDDEQYF. The DNA for the CDR3 is TGTGCCAGCAGCCAAGAACCAGGGGTTGATGACGAGCAGTACTTC.

About this clonotype itself: A much larger clone lies a single base off, so this may be a read error. The rearrangement links TRBV27 to TRBJ1-2, with D uncertain. Germline V CDR1 and CDR2: MNHEY, SMNVEV (reference sequence). The CDR3 is 15 residues long. Between the trimmed V and J ends, which lost 2 bases and 5 bases, there was a span of 15 bases. CDR3 bases: TGTGCCAGCAGTTTAACCTCCCCACCCAGTTATGGCTACACCTTC. This encodes CASSLTSPPSYGYTF.

A few counts support this clonotype. This sequence joins TRBV6-1 and TRBJ2-7; no firm D call. Trimming took 2 bases from V and 0 from J, leaving 8 bases between them. This CDR3 is built from 14 residues. CDR1 and CDR2 from the germline V gene are MNHNS and SASEGT. The CDR3 reads CASSESPDSYEQYF. The CDR3 bases are TGTGCCAGCAGTGAATCCCCAGACTCCTACGAGCAGTACTTC.

This clonotype was recorded many times. V and J are TRBV7-2 and TRBJ2-5; 8 bases line up with TRBD2. CDR1 is SGHTA and CDR2 is FQGNSA in the germline V gene. Trimming cost V 6 bases and J 7 bases; bases outside gene matches: 7. This CDR3 comprises 13 residues. The CDR3 sequence is CASRPSGGWTQYF. The CDR3 DNA follows: TGTGCCAGCAGACCGTCGGGGGGGTGGACCCAGTACTTC.

This clonotype appeared a few times. Since a much larger clone is just one base distant, this may be a read error. The J gene is TRBJ1-1, the V gene TRBV27; a possible D gene is TRBD1 (5 bases). The CDR3 is 15 residues long. CDR1 is MNHEY and CDR2 is SMNVEV in the germline V gene (reference sequence). CDR3 coding DNA: TGTGCCAGCAGTTTATTAGGGGTTTCGGACACTGAAGCTTCCTTT. Translated: CASSLLGVSDTEASF.

The chain uses TRBV19 and TRBJ1-2, with D possibly being TRBD1 (6 bases). CDR3 length: 12 amino acids. The V end was cut by 5 bases, the J end by 6 bases, with 10 bases between. Germline CDR1 LNHDA, CDR2 SQIVND (reference sequence). In DNA form, the CDR3 reads TGTGCCAGTAGTCCAGGGGATCATGGCTACACCTTC. It specifies CASSPGDHGYTF.

The sample holds many counts of this clonotype. The chain's CDR3 is CASSLRQGPSFIYTF. DNA for the CDR3: TGTGCCAGCAGCCTCCGACAGGGGCCTTCCTTTATCTACACCTTC. The chain has TRBV4-2 and TRBJ1-2, with 8 bases matching TRBD1. V was clipped by 4 bases and J by 10 bases; unmatched bases: 14. The CDR3 covers 15 residues. CDR1 is LGHNA, CDR2 YNFKEQ, per germline.

The rearrangement joins TRBV6-1 to TRBJ2-7; TRBD1 might be the D (5 bases). Germline V gene lookup returns CDR1 MNHNS and CDR2 SASEGT. Deletions cut 2 bases from V and 3 bases from J, with 11 bases between. The CDR3 runs 14 residues. CDR3 in DNA: TGTGCCAGCAGTGAACCACAGGCTGTCTACGAGCAGTACTTC. This translates into CASSEPQAVYEQYF.

Points on this clonotype: One junction end disagrees with the germline gene, perhaps due to a read error. The J gene is TRBJ1-5, the V gene TRBV10-2; D remains unclear. Germline CDR1 WSHSY, CDR2 SAAADI. The length of the CDR3 is 15 residues. DNA of the CDR3: TGCGCCAGCAGTGAGTCCCGGCGGTCAATCAGCCCCAGCAGTTTT. It encodes CASSESRRSISPSSF.

This clonotype was counted many times. The chain employs TRBV20-1 and TRBJ2-4; D perhaps matches TRBD1 (6 bases). The V gene's germline CDR1 is DFQATT and CDR2 SNEGSKA (reference sequence). The ends were cut back, 2 bases at V and 3 bases at J, with 14 bases in the middle. The CDR3 sequence is 15 residues long. CDR3 sequence (DNA): TGCAGTGCTAGACTCCGGGACACATTCAAAAACATTCAGTACTTC. Translation: CSARLRDTFKNIQYF.

This clonotype was seen only a few times. The gene calls are TRBV4-1 and TRBJ1-1, with 8 nucleotides matching TRBD1. The CDR3 loop spans 17 amino acids. Germline CDR1 and CDR2: MGHRA and YSYEKL. The V segment lost 4 bases and the J segment 4 bases; nucleotides outside the gene matches: 14. The CDR3: CASSLLPPSQGATEAFF. CDR3 sequence (DNA): TGCGCCAGCAGCCTCTTACCGCCCTCCCAGGGGGCCACTGAAGCTTTCTTT.

The chain couples TRBV6-1 to TRBJ1-5; no firm D call. Trimming took 5 bases from V and 3 from J, leaving 14 bases between them. The CDR3 is 15 residues long. The V gene's germline CDR1 is MNHNS and CDR2 SASEGT. The CDR3 DNA follows: TGTGCCAGCAGTAGAGCGGACGGTCACAATCAGCCCCAGCATTTT. Amino acid sequence: CASSRADGHNQPQHF.

This chain connects TRBV14 to TRBJ2-5, with 10 bases lining up with TRBD2. Germline V CDR1 and CDR2: SGHDN, FVKESK. The CDR3 covers 15 residues. After removal of 3 bases from V and 3 bases from J, the junction contained 4 bases not matched to a gene. The CDR3 sequence is CASSHLAGVKETQYF. Written as DNA, the CDR3 is TGTGCCAGCAGCCACCTAGCGGGGGTAAAAGAGACCCAGTACTTC.

At least ten counts were recorded for this clonotype. J is TRBJ1-3 and V is TRBV6-1; 8 nucleotides align to TRBD1. V trimming: 6 bases; J trimming: 1 base; junction bases outside the gene matches: 11. The CDR3 length is 17 residues. Germline CDR1 and CDR2: MNHNS and SASEGT. Here the CDR3 reads CASSGTGLRWSGNTIYF. The DNA for the CDR3 is TGTGCCAGCAGCGGGACAGGCCTCCGTTGGTCTGGAAACACCATATATTTT.